This T cell receptor (beta chain) was recovered during a study of a mutant IDH1 vaccine in newly diagnosed glioma. Time point: week 35, safety follow-up. Every vaccine dose comprised 300 ug of mutant IDH1 20-mer peptide plus topical imiquimod. To note about this clone: Antigen: not known.

TCRdb's table, derived via immunoSEQ multiplex PCR, lists solely in-frame clones and lacks some. Of around 50,000 clones in the sample, around 90% were seen once. V lost 2 bases and J lost 4, with 9 bases in between. Germline V gene lookup returns CDR1 MNHEY and CDR2 SVGAGI. The CDR3 covers 14 residues. This chain uses TRBV6-5 with TRBJ1-3, with D perhaps TRBD1 (5 bases). This clonotype was obtained from a woman between 40 and 50 years old with glioma. The sample in question was PBMCs, obtained from a glioma patient whose treatment included an IDH1 peptide vaccine. CDR3 nucleotides: TGTGCCAGCAGTTACGGGACTTCAGGAAACACCATATATTTT. Its protein is CASSYGTSGNTIYF.